This is a list of T cell receptor beta chains from one sample in a study of blood T cell repertoires in COVID-19. Sequencing used immunoSEQ multiplex PCR; TCRdb keeps in-frame clones, though not all of them. The table has over 200,000 clones, over 70% seen once; the top ten hold under 4.5%. Sample: PBMCs or T cells enriched from blood (not recorded which). The receptors were gathered from a woman in her twenties or thirties who had been exposed to COVID-19. Each CDR3 is given with its conserved first and last residue. A D gene is named only where the DNA matches it firmly. Only part of the rows carry a size: once, few, many, or a class if the clone is expanded.

d_call	clone_size	j_call	v_call	cdr3_aa	cdr3_nt
TRBD2	.	TRBJ2-5	TRBV11-2	CASSSGLAGQGETQYF	TGTGCCAGCAGCTCGGGACTAGCGGGACAGGGGGAGACCCAGTACTTC
.	.	TRBJ1-2	TRBV5-1	CASSLAGNTYGYTF	TGCGCCAGCAGCTTGGCCGGTAATACCTATGGCTACACCTTC
.	.	TRBJ1-1	TRBV30	CAWSVGSEAFF	TGTGCCTGGAGTGTCGGGTCTGAAGCTTTCTTT
TRBD1	once	TRBJ1-4	TRBV5-6	CASSLRTGASEKLFF	TGTGCCAGCAGCCTCCGGACAGGGGCATCTGAAAAACTGTTTTTT
.	.	TRBJ2-3	TRBV6-2/TRBV6-3	CASSYSDKDTQYF	TGTGCCAGCAGTTACTCAGACAAGGATACGCAGTATTTT
TRBD1	.	TRBJ1-2	TRBV19	CASSPRTGPYGYTF	TGTGCCAGTAGTCCCCGGACAGGCCCCTATGGCTACACCTTC
.	.	TRBJ2-5	TRBV5-1	CASSSSQEIQYF	TGCGCCAGCAGCTCCTCCCAAGAGATCCAGTACTTC
TRBD1	few	TRBJ1-5	TRBV2	CASSGAGGLSNQPQHF	TGTGCCAGCAGTGGGGCAGGGGGCTTGAGCAATCAGCCCCAGCATTTT
TRBD2	.	TRBJ2-7	TRBV30	CAWRLAGGYYEQYF	TGTGCCTGGAGACTAGCGGGAGGCTACTACGAGCAGTACTTC
.	.	TRBJ2-3	TRBV2	CASSSSPDTQYF	TGTGCCAGCAGTTCTAGCCCAGATACGCAGTATTTT
TRBD2	.	TRBJ2-3	TRBV7-6	CASSLPLAGGTTDTQYF	TGTGCCAGCAGCTTACCTTTAGCGGGAGGGACCACAGATACGCAGTATTTT
.	.	TRBJ2-7	TRBV21-1	CASIGGHDAGLSSEQYF	TGTGCCAGCATAGGAGGGCACGACGCAGGGTTATCCTCCGAGCAGTACTTC
TRBD1	.	TRBJ2-2	TRBV25-1	CASGWTGTNTGELFF	TGTGCCAGCGGTTGGACAGGGACCAACACCGGGGAGCTGTTTTTT
TRBD2	.	TRBJ2-4	TRBV10-3	CAIGGGGDIQYF	TGTGCCATCGGGGGGGGAGGTGACATTCAGTACTTC
.	.	TRBJ1-2	TRBV28	CASSHPKENVRSGYTF	TGTGCCAGCAGTCATCCCAAGGAAAATGTTCGGAGTGGCTACACCTTC
.	.	TRBJ2-2	TRBV5-1	CASSLNRAVNTGELFF	TGCGCCAGCAGCTTAAACAGGGCCGTGAACACCGGGGAGCTGTTTTTT
TRBD2	.	TRBJ2-1	TRBV15	CATSNPGLATEQFF	TGTGCCACCAGCAATCCGGGACTAGCGACAGAGCAGTTCTTC
.	.	TRBJ1-2	TRBV7-9	CASSYSTPPWWGYTF	TGTGCCAGCAGCTACTCTACCCCCCCATGGTGGGGCTACACCTTC
.	once	TRBJ2-1	TRBV7-3	CASSSWGPSYNEQFF	TGTGCCAGCAGCTCCTGGGGGCCCTCCTACAATGAGCAGTTCTTC
TRBD2	.	TRBJ2-7	TRBV5-1	CASSSGTSGSYEQYF	TGCGCCAGCAGCTCAGGGACTAGCGGGTCCTACGAGCAGTACTTC
.	.	TRBJ1-2	TRBV28	CASRPQGEGYGYTF	TGTGCCAGCAGACCTCAAGGGGAAGGCTATGGCTACACCTTC
TRBD2	.	TRBJ2-1	TRBV6-2/TRBV6-3	CASSQGLAGAMQNEQFF	TGTGCCAGCAGCCAGGGACTAGCGGGAGCGATGCAAAATGAGCAGTTCTTC
.	few	TRBJ2-2	TRBV4-1	CASSQDARANGELFF	TGCGCCAGCAGCCAAGACGCGCGAGCTAACGGGGAGCTGTTTTTT
TRBD2	.	TRBJ2-1	TRBV7-9	CASSIGGGGSSAGEQFF	TGTGCCAGCAGCATCGGGGGGGGCGGGAGTAGTGCTGGAGAGCAGTTCTTC
.	.	TRBJ1-1	TRBV30	CAWSVYSRGTEAFF	TGTGCCTGGAGTGTATACTCCCGAGGCACTGAAGCTTTCTTT
TRBD2	once	TRBJ2-5	TRBV5-4	CASSVNPGRLAIQETQYF	TGTGCCAGCAGCGTCAACCCCGGGAGGCTAGCTATCCAAGAGACCCAGTACTTC
.	.	TRBJ2-2	TRBV30	CAWSVHPGIGTGELFF	TGTGCCTGGAGTGTACATCCCGGGATCGGGACCGGGGAGCTGTTTTTT
TRBD1	few	TRBJ1-2	TRBV7-9	CASGGGTGGNYGYTF	TGTGCCAGTGGAGGTGGGACAGGGGGCAACTATGGCTACACCTTC
TRBD2	.	TRBJ2-1	TRBV4-1	CASRGLAVYNEQFF	TGCGCCAGCAGGGGACTAGCAGTCTACAATGAGCAGTTCTTC
.	.	TRBJ1-2	TRBV6-5	CASSYRGGYYGYTF	TGTGCCAGCAGTTACCGTGGAGGGTACTATGGCTACACCTTC
.	.	TRBJ2-7	TRBV24-1	CATSDPLGLRSYEQYF	TGTGCCACCAGTGATCCATTAGGACTCCGCTCCTACGAGCAGTACTTC
TRBD1	once	TRBJ2-5	TRBV5-6	CASSTGQGGETQYF	TGTGCCAGCAGCACCGGACAGGGGGGAGAGACCCAGTACTTC
TRBD1	.	TRBJ1-2	TRBV2	CASSEATGANYGYTF	TGTGCCAGCAGTGAAGCTACAGGGGCTAACTATGGCTACACCTTC
TRBD1	.	TRBJ1-1	TRBV5-1	CASSLDRGASEAFF	TGCGCCAGCAGCTTGGACAGGGGAGCCTCTGAAGCTTTCTTT
TRBD1	.	TRBJ2-1	TRBV19	CASSMRTGVYNEQFF	TGTGCCAGTAGTATGAGGACAGGGGTCTACAATGAGCAGTTCTTC
TRBD2	.	TRBJ2-3	TRBV11-2	CASSLLGGSIGTDTQYF	TGTGCCAGCAGCTTACTAGGCGGGAGTATAGGCACAGATACGCAGTATTTT
TRBD2	.	TRBJ2-2	TRBV11-3	CASSPHSGSGTGELFF	TGTGCCAGCAGCCCCCATAGCGGGAGTGGAACCGGGGAGCTGTTTTTT
.	few	TRBJ1-1	TRBV13	CASSLGLGGTEAFF	TGTGCCAGCAGCTTAGGCCTGGGGGGGACTGAAGCTTTCTTT
.	.	TRBJ2-2	TRBV18	CASSPPTTANTGELFF	TGTGCCAGCTCACCACCGACGACAGCGAACACCGGGGAGCTGTTTTTT
TRBD2	.	TRBJ2-1	TRBV11-3	CASSPSGLDSYNEQFF	TGTGCCAGCAGCCCTAGCGGGCTCGACTCCTACAATGAGCAGTTCTTC
.	once	TRBJ2-1	TRBV7-3	CASSLKRASVYNEQFF	TGTGCCAGCAGCTTAAAGAGGGCTAGCGTCTACAATGAGCAGTTCTTC
.	.	TRBJ1-3	TRBV6-5	CASRRTGQILNTIYF	TGTGCCAGCAGACGGACGGGACAAATCTTAAACACCATATATTTT